Shown below are 23 T cell receptor beta chains from a single sample sequenced in a study of Ad26.COV2.S vaccination and SARS-CoV-2 variants. Stated treatment: roughly 20 received Ad26.COV2.S at low or high dose, single or two shots; roughly five received placebo; per-sample allocation not given. Day 63 after the first vaccine or placebo injection was the time point for sampling. Libraries were prepared by immunoSEQ multiplex PCR; TCRdb keeps only in-frame clonotypes and omits some of them. This table has 440,000 or so clones, less than 95% appearing once. Sequences were derived from peripheral blood, sampled in a trial of Ad26.COV2.S vaccine versus placebo. Every receptor here comes from a person between 18 and 65 years old who received the Ad26.COV2.S COVID-19 vaccine or a placebo.

CDR3 sequence (DNA): TGTGCCAGCAGACCGTCGGGGGGTAGCAATCAGCCCCAGCATTTT. Protein product: CASRPSGGSNQPQHF. The gene calls are TRBV27 and TRBJ1-5; D is perhaps TRBD1 (5 bases). V lost 6 bases to trimming and J lost 0 bases, with 12 bases between them. Germline lookup yields CDR1 MNHEY and CDR2 SMNVEV (reference sequence). CDR3 length: 15 residues.

This clone was seen only once. The V and J genes are TRBV19 and TRBJ1-2, with 8 bases aligning to TRBD1. Germline CDR1 reads LNHDA; CDR2 reads SQIVND (reference sequence). The trim removed 4 bases at V and 4 bases at J, leaving 5 bases unmatched. The CDR3 runs 14 residues. In DNA, the CDR3 is TGTGCCAGTAGTAGGGCAGGGGGCATCTATGGCTACACCTTC. Translated: CASSRAGGIYGYTF.

This chain uses TRBV10-3 with TRBJ2-6, with D perhaps matching TRBD1 (5 bases). Trimming removed 3 bases at V and 4 bases at J, with 10 bases between. Germline V lookup: CDR1 ENHRY, CDR2 SYGVKD. The CDR3 is made up of 15 amino acids. DNA for the CDR3: TGTGCCATCAGTGATGGGTCAGGGGGGGCCAACGTCCTGACTTTC. Its translation: CAISDGSGGANVLTF.

The chain employs TRBV19 and TRBJ1-1; 7 positions match TRBD1. The J segment lost 2 bases and the V segment lost 2 bases, leaving 5 bases of the junction unmatched. Germline-derived CDR1 and CDR2 are LNHDA and SQIVND (reference sequence). The CDR3 extends over 15 amino acids. The CDR3 loop is CASSITGTANTEAFF. The CDR3 coding sequence is TGTGCCAGTAGTATAACTGGGACAGCTAACACTGAAGCTTTCTTT.

This chain connects TRBV7-8 to TRBJ2-1, with a weak D call TRBD2 (6 bases). The V gene's germline CDR1 is SGHVS and CDR2 FQNEAQ. This CDR3 has 15 amino acids. V was cut by 4 bases and J by 3 bases, with 13 bases left in between. The CDR3, as DNA: TGTGCCAGCAGCTCCGCACTAGCTTACTACAATGAGCAGTTCTTC. Translated, it gives CASSSALAYYNEQFF.

This chain uses TRBV14 with TRBJ2-7; tentatively, D is TRBD2 (6 bases). The CDR3 is 13 residues long. V was trimmed by 4 bases and J by 3 bases, leaving 10 bases between them. The germline V gene encodes CDR1 SGHDN and CDR2 FVKESK. The CDR3 coding sequence is TGTGCCAGCAGCCGGGACTTGTTCTACGAGCAGTACTTC. Its protein is CASSRDLFYEQYF.

V and J are TRBV15 and TRBJ2-2; D is unresolved. Trimming removed 1 base at V and 8 bases at J, with 2 bases between. CDR1 LNHNV and CDR2 YYDKDF come from the germline V gene (reference sequence). The CDR3 sequence is 11 residues long. Written as DNA, the CDR3 is TGTGCCACCAGCAGAGTGGGGGAGCTGTTTTTT. This codes for CATSRVGELFF.

This clone showed up just once. The chain couples TRBV7-8 to TRBJ2-3; 10 bases match TRBD2. Germline-derived CDR1 and CDR2 are SGHVS and FQNEAQ. This CDR3 has 14 amino acids. Trimming cost V 8 bases and J 8 bases; bases outside gene matches: 10. CDR3 in DNA: TGTGCCAGCCGGCTAGCGGGAGCGGTTGGTACGCAGTATTTT. As protein: CASRLAGAVGTQYF.

The chain joins TRBV7-2 to TRBJ2-5; TRBD2 agrees at 7 bases. The CDR3 runs 16 residues. V lost 5 bases, J lost 5 bases, and 14 bases stayed unmatched. Germline assignment: CDR1 SGHTA and CDR2 FQGNSA. Here the CDR3 DNA reads TGTGCCAGCAGCGGCCAATACGGACTAGTGGCGGAGACCCAGTACTTC. This translates into CASSGQYGLVAETQYF.

The genes are TRBV4-1 and TRBJ1-6; D remains unclear. Germline lookup yields CDR1 MGHRA and CDR2 YSYEKL. The CDR3 consists of 15 residues. With 4 bases removed from V and 7 bases from J, the gap between germline ends came to 14 bases. CDR3 nucleotides: TGCGCCAGCAGCCCCGGCGGCGGAGGGAATTCACCCCTCCACTTT. Its protein product is CASSPGGGGNSPLHF.

This sequence joins TRBV27 and TRBJ2-5, with 9 bases that match TRBD1. Germline lookup yields CDR1 MNHEY and CDR2 SMNVEV (reference sequence). The CDR3 has 14 amino acids. V lost 6 bases, J lost 7 bases, and 9 bases stayed unmatched. DNA for the CDR3: TGTGCCAGCAGCCAAGGGACAGGGTACGGGACCCAGTACTTC. Translated: CASSQGTGYGTQYF.

V is TRBV2 and J is TRBJ2-6; D gene ambiguous. V lost 8 bases to trimming and J lost 4 bases, with 6 bases between them. The CDR3 consists of 12 residues. Germline V gene data show CDR1 as SNHLY and CDR2 as FYNNEI. For the CDR3, the DNA is TGTGCCAGCGAAAGAGGGGCCAACGTCCTGACTTTC. It specifies CASERGANVLTF.

This clone was detected only once. V gene TRBV28 combines with J gene TRBJ1-2, with D uncertain. This CDR3 is 13 amino acids long. Trimming cost V 6 bases and J 1 base, with 9 bases left between them. Germline-derived CDR1 and CDR2 are MDHEN and SYDVKM. CDR3 nucleotide sequence: TGTGCCAGCAGGGACGGCTTTAACTATGGCTACACCTTC. Its translation: CASRDGFNYGYTF.

J is TRBJ2-5 and V is TRBV9, with D maybe TRBD1 (6 bases). CDR3 length: 14 residues. V lost 0 bases, J lost 2 bases, and 8 bases lay in between. The germline V gene encodes CDR1 SGDLS and CDR2 YYNGEE. DNA for the CDR3: TGTGCCAGCAGCGTAGTGGGGGCGCAAGAGACCCAGTACTTC. Amino acid sequence: CASSVVGAQETQYF.

This rearrangement joins TRBV30 to TRBJ2-2, with TRBD1 matching over 7 bases. The CDR3 has 16 amino acids. The ends lost 1 base at V and 5 bases at J; junction bases unmatched: 10. The germline CDR1 and CDR2 sequences are GTSNPN and SVGIG (reference sequence). The CDR3 loop reads CAWSESHRGETGELFF. As DNA, the CDR3 is TGTGCCTGGAGTGAATCCCACAGGGGTGAGACCGGGGAGCTGTTTTTT.

The chain carries TRBV18 and TRBJ2-2; 7 bases match TRBD1. Germline loops: CDR1 KGHSH, CDR2 LQKENI. V lost 3 bases to trimming and J lost 2 bases; unmatched junction nucleotides: 6. The CDR3 runs to 16 residues. The CDR3, as DNA: TGTGCCAGCTCACCCCTAGGGACAGAAAACACCGGGGAGCTGTTTTTT. Residues: CASSPLGTENTGELFF.

V usage is TRBV28 and J usage is TRBJ2-7; TRBD1 matches at 8 bases. V shed 6 bases, J shed 3 bases, and the junction held 4 bases outside the gene matches. The length of the CDR3 is 13 residues. Germline assignment: CDR1 MDHEN and CDR2 SYDVKM. CDR3 nucleotide sequence: TGTGCCAGCAGAGCAGGGGGCGGCTACGAGCAGTACTTC. As protein: CASRAGGGYEQYF. Full variable domain (remainder filled in from reference TRBV28 and TRBJ2-7): DVKVTQSSRYLVKRTGEKVFLECVQDMDHENMFWYRQDPGLGLRLIYFSYDVKMKEKGDIPEGYSVSREKKERFSLILESASTNQTSMYLCASRAGGGYEQYFGPGTRLTVT.

The V and J genes are TRBV3-1 (or the pseudogene TRBV3-2) and TRBJ2-1; 11 bases map to TRBD2. This CDR3 is built from 16 residues. Germline loops: CDR1 LGHDT, CDR2 YNNKEL (reference sequence). V lost 4 bases to trimming and J lost 4 bases; unmatched junction nucleotides: 6. CDR3 bases: TGTGCCAGCAGCCCCTTAGCGGGAGGGTTTTACAATGAGCAGTTCTTC. As protein: CASSPLAGGFYNEQFF.

This chain uses TRBV4-1 with TRBJ2-7, with 11 bases matching TRBD1. The CDR3 length is 14 residues. The V and J ends lost 4 bases and 3 bases, in that order; junction bases with no gene match: 2. Per the germline V gene, CDR1 is MGHRA and CDR2 is YSYEKL. The CDR3, as DNA: TGCGCCAGCAGCCCGGGACAGGGGGGCTACGAGCAGTACTTC. Residues: CASSPGQGGYEQYF.

This clone was seen more than once but under ten times. The V and J genes are TRBV28 and TRBJ1-1, with D possibly matching TRBD1 (5 bases). Trimming stripped 4 bases from V and 2 bases from J, with 14 bases between. The germline CDR1 and CDR2 sequences are MDHEN and SYDVKM. CDR3 length: 15 amino acids. The CDR3: CASSSPRGPNTEAFF. DNA of the CDR3: TGTGCCAGCAGTTCCCCAAGGGGCCCCAACACTGAAGCTTTCTTT.

This clone has a handful of counts. The rearrangement uses TRBV7-2 and TRBJ2-2, with 11 bases lining up with TRBD2. The CDR3 consists of 15 residues. J was trimmed by 4 bases and V by 6 bases; bases with no gene match: 4. Germline V gene data show CDR1 as SGHTA and CDR2 as FQGNSA. The CDR3 sequence is CASRLSGRATGELFF. DNA for the CDR3: TGTGCCAGCAGACTTAGCGGGAGGGCCACCGGGGAGCTGTTTTTT.

The rearrangement joins TRBV20-1 to TRBJ2-1; D is uncertain. Trimming removed 3 bases from V and 9 bases from J, with 9 bases in between. Germline CDR1 and CDR2: DFQATT and SNEGSKA (reference sequence). The CDR3 sequence is 11 residues long. CDR3 region: CSARLYREQFF. The CDR3, as DNA: TGCAGTGCTAGGTTATATCGTGAGCAGTTCTTC.

This clone was observed a single time. CDR3 loop: CASSKGAGGDYGYTF. CDR3 nucleotides: TGTGCCAGCAGCAAAGGTGCAGGGGGTGACTATGGCTACACCTTC. The J gene is TRBJ1-2, the V gene TRBV21-1; TRBD1, the table's D call, was not compared with the DNA. TRBV21-1 is a pseudogene locus. The CDR3 sequence is 15 residues long.